These T cell receptor beta chains were read from a single sample in a study of cytomegalovirus exposure and HLA in healthy donors. Using immunoSEQ multiplex PCR, the repertoire was profiled, and TCRdb retains in-frame clones only, with some absent. The sample includes just over 200,000 clones, around 86% seen only once; the top ten take around 3%. Sequenced material: PBMCs. All receptors derive from a woman in her 40s in good health and CMV-seronegative. Both conserved end residues are part of each CDR3. The D gene is left open where the match is weak. Size values are once, few and many counts, or a class for expanded clones, and some rows have none.

d_call | clone_size | j_call | v_call | cdr3_nt | cdr3_aa
TRBD2 | NA | TRBJ2-3 | TRBV10-1 | TGCGCCAGCAGCTCACAATTAGCGGGAGGGGGAGATACGCAGTATTTT | CASSSQLAGGGDTQYF
TRBD1 | few | TRBJ2-7 | TRBV19 | TGTGCCAGTGGGACAGGTGGGACCTACGAGCAGTACTTC | CASGTGGTYEQYF
TRBD1 | NA | TRBJ1-1 | TRBV5-1 | TGCGCCAGCAGCTTGAGGTTGGACAGGCTGAACACTGAAGCTTTCTTT | CASSLRLDRLNTEAFF
TRBD2 | NA | TRBJ2-5 | TRBV7-8 | TGTGCCAGCGCCCCGGCTAGCGGGAGCTGGGCAGAGACCCAGTACTTC | CASAPASGSWAETQYF
TRBD2 | once | TRBJ2-1 | TRBV6-1 | TGTGCCAGCACCCCACGCGGGAGTACCGATGAGCAGTTCTTC | CASTPRGSTDEQFF
NA | once | TRBJ2-3 | TRBV14 | TGTGCCAGCAGCAAAGAAAGGGGTTCCCGCACGGATACGCAGTATTTT | CASSKERGSRTDTQYF
NA | few | TRBJ2-1 | TRBV4-1 | TGCGCCAGCAGCCGCCCCGGAAGGACTCCCTACAATGAGCAGTTCTTC | CASSRPGRTPYNEQFF
NA | NA | TRBJ1-2 | TRBV14 | TGTGCCAGCAGCCCGCGCATTGAGGATGGCTACACCTTC | CASSPRIEDGYTF
NA | NA | TRBJ1-1 | TRBV19 | TGTGCCAGCCGGGGAGGGTGGCCTGAAGCTTTCTTT | CASRGGWPEAFF
TRBD2 | NA | TRBJ2-3 | TRBV30 | TGTGCCTGTATAACTAGCGGGGGGAACACTCCCACAGATACGCAGTATTTT | CACITSGGNTPTDTQYF
NA | NA | TRBJ1-2 | TRBV7-9 | TGTGCCAGCAGCCCCCGGGAGGCCAGCCCGGGAGGCTACACCTTC | CASSPREASPGGYTF
NA | NA | TRBJ2-2 | TRBV2 | TGTGCCAGCAGAGTAGAGACGAACACCGGGGAGCTGTTTTTT | CASRVETNTGELFF
NA | NA | TRBJ1-2 | TRBV6-5 | TGTGCCAGCAGTTACGGATGGGCCCATGGCTACACCTTC | CASSYGWAHGYTF
NA | NA | TRBJ2-1 | TRBV7-2 | TGTGCCAGCAGCCTACCCGGGACTTTTTACAATGAGCAGTTCTTC | CASSLPGTFYNEQFF
TRBD2 | NA | TRBJ2-3 | TRBV7-3 | TGTGCCAGCAGCTTAACGACTAGCGGGAGACCTTCCCAGTATTTT | CASSLTTSGRPSQYF
NA | NA | TRBJ1-2 | TRBV15 | TGTGCCACCAGCAGAGATCACACAGGGACGGACTATGGCTACACCTTC | CATSRDHTGTDYGYTF
TRBD2 | NA | TRBJ2-1 | TRBV7-3 | TGTGCCAGCAGCTTAGTCCCTAGCGGGAGTGATGAGCAGTTCTTC | CASSLVPSGSDEQFF
NA | NA | TRBJ1-1 | TRBV29-1 | TGCAGCGCAGTCGGGGGCACTGAAGCTTTCTTT | CSAVGGTEAFF
TRBD2 | NA | TRBJ2-1 | TRBV27 | TGTGCCAGCAGTTCCGGAGGACTAGCGGGAGGCCCCCGAGGCGAGTTCTTC | CASSSGGLAGGPRGEFF
TRBD1 | NA | TRBJ2-3 | TRBV2 | TGTGCCAGCAGTGAGACAGGGGTTCAGACAGATACGCAGTATTTT | CASSETGVQTDTQYF
NA | NA | TRBJ2-3 | TRBV13 | TGTGCCAGCAAGGTAGAGGCGACAGATACGCAGTATTTT | CASKVEATDTQYF
TRBD1 | NA | TRBJ2-2 | TRBV6-1 | TGTGCCACCCCGGGACAGCCCGGGGAGCTGTTTTTT | CATPGQPGELFF
NA | NA | TRBJ1-2 | TRBV6-1 | TGTGCCAGCAGTGAAAGGCGGACAGTTAAAGCTGATGGCTACACCTTC | CASSERRTVKADGYTF
NA | NA | TRBJ1-5 | TRBV10-2 | TGCGCCAGCAGTGAGACAGGGAGCAATCAGCCCCAGCATTTT | CASSETGSNQPQHF
NA | NA | TRBJ2-7 | TRBV13 | TGTGCCAGCAGCTTAGGACAGGGACCCTTTTACGAGCAGTACTTC | CASSLGQGPFYEQYF
NA | NA | TRBJ2-2 | TRBV4-2 | TGTGCCAGCAGCCCGAAGGGCAGGGGTACCGGGGAGCTGTTTTTT | CASSPKGRGTGELFF
NA | NA | TRBJ2-7 | TRBV5-4 | TGTGCCAGCAGCTTAAGGTTCGGGGCCTACGAGCAGTACTTC | CASSLRFGAYEQYF
NA | few | TRBJ1-1 | TRBV19 | TGTGCCAGTACCCCAACGGGGGGTCCTATTACCGGGGCTTTCTTT | CASTPTGGPITGAFF
TRBD2 | NA | TRBJ2-1 | TRBV4-1 | TGCGCCAGCAGCCAAGAAGACGGGACTAGGATTAATGAGCAGTTCTTC | CASSQEDGTRINEQFF
TRBD2 | NA | TRBJ2-7 | TRBV7-9 | TGTGCCAGCAGCCAGACTAGCGGGATGGACGAGCAGTACTTC | CASSQTSGMDEQYF
TRBD1 | NA | TRBJ2-3 | TRBV2 | TGTGCCAGCGGGACAGGAGCTACTAGCACAGATACGCAGTATTTT | CASGTGATSTDTQYF
TRBD2 | NA | TRBJ2-7 | TRBV19 | TGTGCCAGTAGTTCAAATCCGGGACTAGCGACAAGCCGCGAGCAGTACTTC | CASSSNPGLATSREQYF
NA | NA | TRBJ1-1 | TRBV30 | TGTGCCTGTGAGGCAGGGGAGTCCACTGAAGCTTTCTTT | CACEAGESTEAFF
TRBD1 | NA | TRBJ2-7 | TRBV9 | TGTGCCAGCAGCGAGGGACAGGGATTATACGAGCAGTACTTC | CASSEGQGLYEQYF
TRBD1 | few | TRBJ2-4 | TRBV27 | TGTGCCAGCAGTTTAGGGACAGGGAAAAACATTCAGTACTTC | CASSLGTGKNIQYF
NA | NA | TRBJ1-3 | TRBV2 | NA | CATQRTLETPYILERSTIYF
TRBD2 | NA | TRBJ2-5 | TRBV11-3 | TGTGCCAGCAGCTTAGAGGGGAGATGGACTAGCGAGGGGGAGACCCAGTACTTC | CASSLEGRWTSEGETQYF
NA | NA | TRBJ1-1 | TRBV5-6 | TGTGCCAGCAGCTTGGGACACTCCTACGCGGGCACTGAAGCTTTCTTT | CASSLGHSYAGTEAFF
TRBD2 | few | TRBJ2-1 | TRBV27 | TGTGCCAGCTCGGGTGCGGGGGAGAAGACCTACAATGAGCAGTTCTTC | CASSGAGEKTYNEQFF
TRBD2 | NA | TRBJ2-7 | TRBV29-1 | TGCAGCGTTGATTTGGTTGGGGCAGGCGGGGGGGAGCAGTACTTC | CSVDLVGAGGGEQYF
TRBD2 | NA | TRBJ2-6 | TRBV27 | TGTGCCAGCAGTTCCCCAGCGGGTAGCGGGAGGTTGTCTGGGGCCAACGTCCTGACTTTC | CASSSPAGSGRLSGANVLTF
TRBD2 | NA | TRBJ2-1 | TRBV18 | TGTGCCAGCTCACCAAGGCTAGCGGGAGGGCGTGGTGAGCAGTTCTTC | CASSPRLAGGRGEQFF
NA | few | TRBJ2-7 | TRBV5-1 | TGCGCCAGCAGCACCCAACAGGGTCCCGGGGAGCAGTACTTC | CASSTQQGPGEQYF
TRBD2 | NA | TRBJ2-7 | TRBV30 | TGTGTCCTGGAGGACGGGAGGGACGGCGAGCAGTACTTC | CVLEDGRDGEQYF
NA | once | TRBJ2-3 | TRBV19 | TGTGCCAGTAGTATGGGGGGTCCTCCCACAGATACGCAGTATTTT | CASSMGGPPTDTQYF
TRBD2 | once | TRBJ2-3 | TRBV4-2 | TGTGCCAGCAGCCTTAGCGGGAGTACAGATACGCAGTATTTT | CASSLSGSTDTQYF
NA | few | TRBJ2-7 | TRBV10-1 | TGCGCCAGCAGTGACGCGAACAGCTACGAGCAGTACTTC | CASSDANSYEQYF
TRBD2 | few | TRBJ2-1 | TRBV7-3 | TGTGCCAGCAGCTCACGACTAGCACGCGACAATGAGCAGTTCTTC | CASSSRLARDNEQFF
NA | NA | TRBJ2-4 | TRBV29-1 | TGCAGCGTTTTGGGGGCGCCGAGGGACATTCAGTACTTC | CSVLGAPRDIQYF
NA | NA | TRBJ1-5 | TRBV4-1 | TGCGCCAGCAGCCCCGGCGCGGGCAATCAGCCCCAGCATTTT | CASSPGAGNQPQHF
TRBD2 | NA | TRBJ2-1 | TRBV18 | TGTGCCAGCTCACCGCTACCCGGGACTAGCGGGAGGGCCGTTGAGCAGTTCTTC | CASSPLPGTSGRAVEQFF
TRBD1 | NA | TRBJ2-7 | TRBV10-3 | TGTGCCATCAGCTCTACTGGGACAGAGAGGGCCCCCTACGAGCAGTACTTC | CAISSTGTERAPYEQYF
NA | few | TRBJ2-7 | TRBV7-2 | TGTGCCAGCAGCCCGCAAGGACTGAGTTACGAGCAGTACTTC | CASSPQGLSYEQYF
NA | NA | TRBJ1-1 | TRBV9 | TGTGCCAGCAGCGTAGACGAGGGGGGGGCTTTCTTT | CASSVDEGGAFF
NA | NA | TRBJ1-5 | TRBV2 | TGTGCCAGCAATGCGGGGGGCAATCAGCCCCAGCATTTT | CASNAGGNQPQHF